Here is one TCR beta chain with its context. Its antigen is still unknown. Base qualities are not provided; no much larger clone lies one nucleotide away. In total, 600 or so healthy bone marrow donors made up the cohort. Cohort members were all nominally healthy when sampled, although unrecorded immune exposures were likely present. The donor tested CMV seropositive and was one of the 289 seropositive cohort members. Each donor provided a peripheral blood sample, and peripheral blood mononuclear cells were used for TCR beta sequencing. Genomic DNA was extracted from the blood cell samples with the Qiagen DNeasy Blood Extraction Kit. Library creation used the immunoSEQ multiplex PCR assay. The multiplex PCR relied on a mix of 60 forward primers for TCR Vbeta segments and 13 reverse primers for TCR Jbeta segments. A multiplex PCR assay on genomic DNA amplified the CDR3 region of rearranged TCR beta genes. The amplified TCR beta libraries were sequenced on the Illumina HiSeq System as 87-base-pair reads. Per the source publication's procedure: A later analysis tallied 75 million to 85 million unique TCR beta chains across the 660 or so repertoires, and about 10 million of those chains were shared by two or more donors. A nearest-neighbor algorithm error-corrected the raw reads and collapsed the reads into unique sequences, merging closely related sequences to remove PCR and sequencing errors. CDR3 sequences were aligned to IMGT reference sequences to assign V, D and J gene segments. For a sequence to be retained, a match of at least six nucleotides was required to both a V gene segment and a J gene segment. A rearrangement counted as productive if the CDR3 had no stop codons and remained in frame with V and J, and every other rearrangement counted as non-productive. Following IMGT convention, CDR3 was defined as the stretch from the second conserved V-encoded cysteine to the conserved J-encoded phenylalanine. Sequences without an unambiguous match to a single V gene segment were excluded from the earlier analysis of a few hundred of the donors. An earlier analysis of roughly 590 of the donors called V segments functional above 56.7% productive rearrangements and segregating when the between-donor standard deviation exceeded 5%. A statistical classification framework was developed to diagnose cytomegalovirus status using the catalog of TCR beta chain sequences. In a later analysis, V and J genes were assigned by comparing TCR nucleotide sequences against IMGT/GENE-DB human TR gene sequences. The TCRdist pipeline was used in a later analysis to assign CDR3 sequences and most-parsimonious VDJ recombination scenarios. In a later analysis, every TCR beta chain was defined by the combination of its CDR3 amino acid sequence and its V-gene family, and reads without a unique V-gene family were dropped. In a later analysis, a few hundred highly shared, low-generation-probability nucleotide sequences were removed to address suspected cross-contamination and a sequencing artifact. In a later analysis, a clonal expansion index was calculated for each public chain from normalized within-repertoire ranks of inferred template counts. In a later analysis, generation probabilities were computed with a VDJ recombination model fitted to out-of-frame rearrangements, and the resulting probabilities were checked against IGoR. A later analysis scored TCR-TCR, TCR-HLA and TCR-CMV co-occurrence with hypergeometric tests, applying a repertoire-size bias correction to TCR pairs. A later analysis estimated false discovery rates by permuting HLA or CMV assignments 20 times. A later analysis grouped co-occurring TCRs with DBSCAN, adding TCRdist sequence similarity when clustering within HLA-allele-positive subsets. Repertoires with fewer than 30,000 or more than 120,000 public chains were left out of co-occurrence clustering, as were five repertoires with anomalous nucleotide sharing. TCRdb mirrors the immuneACCESS table, restricted to in-frame sequences. Some clones are absent from its copies; in checked studies, under half trace to an unresolved V gene, and the reason for the others is unknown. The V and J calls and clone size are taken from that table; D and trimming were inferred from the DNA. The sample contains under 100,000 clones, around 70% of them found a single time. The ten largest clones represent approximately 15% of the sample.

The data were obtained in a study of cytomegalovirus exposure and HLA in healthy donors (dated by TCRdb to the late 2010s). As for the study more broadly: According to an earlier analysis of 587 of the donors, about 170 million T cells yielded some 120 million unique TCR beta sequences and more than 250 Gb of sequence data. Along with the roughly 670-subject first cohort, a separate validation cohort of more than 90 different subjects was used. A later analysis re-examined previously published TCR beta repertoires from just over 650 donors and added high-resolution HLA genotyping to investigate patterns of TCR occurrence. Rather than using new phenotypic data, the later analysis identified candidate immune exposures from TCR beta sequences and from how often those sequences occurred across donors. The genetic ancestry cluster associated with self-reported Caucasian donors included about 81% of the approximately 410 genotyped donors. To predict cytomegalovirus infection status, the study combined high-throughput TCR immunosequencing, statistical association of individual TCRs with disease status, and machine learning. Donor age, sex, ethnicity and CMV serostatus were compiled together with the repertoire data. To decide whether each TCR beta V gene segment behaved as functional or pseudogenic, an earlier analysis of some 570 of the donors relied on high-throughput TCR beta sequencing. A later genetic analysis used genome-wide SNP genotypes for about 55% of the 666 donors, treating that subset as a discovery cohort. Across roughly 420 genotyped donors of the cohort, an average of about 240,000 unique TCR beta nucleotide sequences per donor were sequenced, and roughly 17% of those sequences were non-productive. The study was designed to test whether signatures of past pathogen exposure could be identified by cataloging public T cell receptors. Roughly 5 DR-DQ haplotypes were handled as single units for association and clustering, since linkage in the cohort was strong. HLA typing covered class I and class II loci at four-digit resolution. Every repertoire in the discovery cohort had been generated on one and the same sequencing platform. Typing coverage varied by locus: about 620-640 donors for A, B, C, DRB1 and DQB1; approximately 520 for DQA1; approximately 610 for DPA1; some 470 for DPB1. An early release that covered some 640 HLA-typed donors contained about 300 gigabases of sequencing data and tens of millions of unique TCR sequences. The study used immunosequencing to profile the T cell repertoires of under 700 subjects and linked those repertoires to cytomegalovirus serostatus. Findings and caveats that apply to the study as a whole: In a later analysis, most CMV-associated TCR beta chains were found to appear HLA-restricted, with HLA associations seemingly driven largely by CMV exposure. The sequencing pipeline was judged likely to have produced a cluster of highly shared sequence variants as a technical artifact. A later analysis associated 15,000 to 20,000 TCR beta sequences with specific HLA alleles at a false discovery rate of 0.05. Cytomegalovirus status was reported to be diagnosed by the classifier with high specificity and sensitivity in both the original and validation cohorts. Because HLA typing was missing for some donors at each locus, association tests included only the typed subset. A few of the identified cytomegalovirus-associated TCR beta chains were confirmed in vitro to be specific for cytomegalovirus antigens. It was suggested by the authors that the approach could potentially be generalized to other disease states and immunological phenotypes. Because counts were too low, seventeen rarely observed V segments, including chromosome 9 orphons, were left out of the earlier analysis of some 640 of the donors. In a later analysis, the rate of TCR association differed among HLA loci, with DRB1 alleles having the most associated TCRs and HLA-C alleles having the fewest. The 87-base-pair reads could not distinguish some IMGT-functional V segments, including TRBV6-2 and TRBV6-3, so those segments were excluded. In a later analysis, HLA-associated TCR beta chains showed more clonal expansion and lower generation probabilities than non-associated chains that were equally common. A later genetic analysis associated a missense DCLRE1C variant with V-gene and J-gene trimming of TCR beta chains, and an independent cohort replicated the association. Correlated functional status among segregating V segments might reflect linkage disequilibrium, but an unknown experimental factor could not be ruled out. A further reported finding was that TCR beta sequences accurately predicted the HLA-A and HLA-B alleles for most subjects in the first cohort. While some public TCRs were present in many individuals, most TCR sequences turned up only very rarely across donors. When HLA alleles, especially DR and DQ, strongly co-occurred, attributing TCR associations to individual alleles was difficult. In an earlier analysis of about 600 of the donors, most TCR beta V segments appeared in productive rearrangements about 87% or about 30% of the time, broadly matching IMGT annotations. Immune exposure information for the cohort was limited to CMV serostatus. In a later genetic analysis, fewer N-insertions in productive TCRs were reported among donors in an Asian-associated ancestry cluster than the roughly 700-donor mean. Sequencing depth was assumed to be roughly uniform across donors in the presence/absence analyses, though that assumption may not hold. The study gave a list of more than 150 TCR beta chains associated with cytomegalovirus. According to a later analysis, parvovirus B19, influenza, CMV and Epstein-Barr virus appeared linked to several top co-occurrence clusters. This cohort had only TCR beta chains sequenced, and the lack of alpha or paired-chain data limited which features could be detected.

Its CDR3 holds 13 amino acids, cysteine through phenylalanine. CDR3 DNA is the only sequence kept; it has 39 bases, read in frame from the first base. CDR1 and CDR2 are read off the germline V gene as SQVTM and ANQGSEA. The germline V and J ends show losses of 6 bases and 3 bases respectively, and no gene match explains 6 bases of the junction. Sequencing was carried out using PBMCs. The chain is assembled from TRBV29-1 and TRBJ2-5; TRBD2 matches 8 bases in the middle. This sequence was found in a woman between 50 and 59 years old in good health and CMV-seropositive. The DNA sequence is as follows: TGCAGCGTCCTAACTAGCGGTAAAGAGACCCAGTACTTC. Translated, this gives CSVLTSGKETQYF. Full variable domain (CDR3 extended with the reference TRBV29-1 and TRBJ2-5 proteins): SAVISQKPSRDICQRGTSLTIQCQVDSQVTMMFWYRQQPGQSLTLIATANQGSEATYESGFVIDKFPISRPNLTFSTLTVSNMSPEDSSIYLCSVLTSGKETQYFGPGTRLLVL.